A single sample is the source of the 9 T cell receptor beta chains below, sequenced in a study of OX40 agonist ivuxolimab in advanced cancers. The repertoire was sequenced with immunoSEQ multiplex PCR; TCRdb's copy has only in-frame clones and lacks some. The table has more than 75,000 clones, approximately 91% seen once; the top ten hold approximately 0.7%. The sequences come from CD4+ or CD8+ T cells sorted from blood, collected in a trial of the OX40 agonist ivuxolimab. These receptors were taken from an adult with an advanced solid tumor such as melanoma, head and neck, liver or kidney cancer.

The rearrangement uses TRBV15 and TRBJ2-2; maybe TRBD1 (5 bases). Germline assignment: CDR1 LNHNV and CDR2 YYDKDF (reference sequence). This CDR3 spans 17 amino acids. Trimming took 2 bases from V and 2 from J, leaving 15 bases between them. The CDR3 DNA reads TGTGCCACCAGCAGACAAAAGGAACAGGTCAACACCGGGGAGCTGTTTTTT. It yields the protein CATSRQKEQVNTGELFF. The full variable domain, in which reference TRBV15 and TRBJ2-2 provide the parts outside the CDR3, is DAMVIQNPRYQVTQFGKPVTLSCSQTLNHNVMYWYQQKSSQAPKLLFHYYDKDFNNEADTPDNFQSRRPNTSFCFLDIRSPGLGDTAMYLCATSRQKEQVNTGELFFGEGSRLTVL.

V is TRBV7-9 and J is TRBJ2-7; D is perhaps TRBD2 (5 bases). Trimming left V 2 bases short and J 4 bases short, with 6 bases between. Germline V lookup: CDR1 SEHNR, CDR2 FQNEAQ (reference sequence). The CDR3 runs 12 residues. The DNA of the CDR3 is TGTGCCAGCAGCTTAACGGGATACGAGCAGTACTTC. Protein: CASSLTGYEQYF.

This sequence joins TRBV7-2 and TRBJ2-5, with D maybe TRBD1 (5 bases). V was pared by 8 bases and J by 2 bases, with 9 bases between. Germline V gives CDR1 SGHTA, CDR2 FQGNSA. This CDR3 has 12 amino acids. The CDR3 DNA follows: TGTGCCAGCCGCCAGGGACAAGAGACCCAGTACTTC. Its protein product is CASRQGQETQYF.

J is TRBJ1-1 and V is TRBV7-2; D remains unclear. This CDR3 region has 15 residues. The germline V gene encodes CDR1 SGHTA and CDR2 FQGNSA. Between the trimmed V and J ends, which lost 5 bases and 5 bases, there was a span of 18 bases. The CDR3 reads CASSQEVGGGTEAFF. The CDR3 DNA reads as TGTGCCAGCAGCCAAGAGGTCGGTGGAGGGACTGAAGCTTTCTTT.

CDR3 amino acids: CASSVGVLAGVPQETQYF. The CDR3 DNA reads TGTGCCAGCAGCGTAGGAGTACTAGCGGGAGTCCCCCAAGAGACCCAGTACTTC. The chain employs TRBV9 and TRBJ2-5, with TRBD2 matching 11 bases. From germline, CDR1 is SGDLS and CDR2 YYNGEE. The CDR3 spans 18 residues. J was trimmed by 1 base and V by 0 bases; bases with no gene match: 8.

This chain uses TRBV7-7 with TRBJ2-3; D is uncertain. From germline, CDR1 is SSHAT and CDR2 FNYEAQ (reference sequence). Trimming took off 2 bases at V and 0 bases at J, with 6 bases between the two ends. This CDR3 contains 14 residues. CDR3 bases: TGTGCCAGCAGCTTACTATCTAGCACAGATACGCAGTATTTT. Residues: CASSLLSSTDTQYF.

The chain employs TRBV28 and TRBJ1-2, with 8 bases identical to TRBD1. This CDR3 comprises 16 residues. V was pared by 1 base and J by 0 bases, with 4 bases of the junction left unmatched. From germline, CDR1 is MDHEN and CDR2 SYDVKM. CDR3 loop: CASSLLLQGANYGYTF. The CDR3 nucleotides are TGTGCCAGCAGTTTATTGTTACAGGGGGCTAACTATGGCTACACCTTC.

The V gene is TRBV5-5, the J gene TRBJ1-1; no clear D gene. In germline, CDR1 is SGHKS, CDR2 YYEKEE (reference sequence). The CDR3 is 12 residues long. Between the trimmed V and J ends, which lost 4 bases and 5 bases, there was a span of 9 bases. DNA for the CDR3: TGTGCCAGCAGCCCCGCTCATACTGAAGCTTTCTTT. Translating it yields CASSPAHTEAFF.

This chain connects TRBV29-1 to TRBJ1-4; D gene uncertain. The CDR3 spans 14 residues. Germline values: CDR1 SQVTM, CDR2 ANQGSEA. Deletions cut 1 base from V and 8 bases from J, with 14 bases between. CDR3 nucleotides: TGCAGCGTTGAAGGTTATCCAAGGCAGGAAAAACTGTTTTTT. This sequence encodes CSVEGYPRQEKLFF.